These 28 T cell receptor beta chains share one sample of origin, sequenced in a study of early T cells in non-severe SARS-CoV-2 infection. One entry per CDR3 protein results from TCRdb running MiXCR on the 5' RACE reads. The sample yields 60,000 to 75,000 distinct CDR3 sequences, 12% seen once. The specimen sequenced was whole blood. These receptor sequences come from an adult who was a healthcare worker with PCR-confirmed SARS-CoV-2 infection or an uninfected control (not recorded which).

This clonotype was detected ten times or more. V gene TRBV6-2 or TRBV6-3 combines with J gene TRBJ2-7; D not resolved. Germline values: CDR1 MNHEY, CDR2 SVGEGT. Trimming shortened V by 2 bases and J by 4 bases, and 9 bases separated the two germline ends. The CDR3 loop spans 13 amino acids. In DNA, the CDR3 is TGTGCCAGCAGTTACGGGGTCAGATACGAGCAGTACTTC. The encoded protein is CASSYGVRYEQYF.

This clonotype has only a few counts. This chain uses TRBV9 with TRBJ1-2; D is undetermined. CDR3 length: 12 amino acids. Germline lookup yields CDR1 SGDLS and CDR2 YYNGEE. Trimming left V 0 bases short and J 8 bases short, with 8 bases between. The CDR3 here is CASSVGVLGYTF. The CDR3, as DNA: TGTGCCAGCAGCGTAGGGGTCCTCGGCTACACCTTC.

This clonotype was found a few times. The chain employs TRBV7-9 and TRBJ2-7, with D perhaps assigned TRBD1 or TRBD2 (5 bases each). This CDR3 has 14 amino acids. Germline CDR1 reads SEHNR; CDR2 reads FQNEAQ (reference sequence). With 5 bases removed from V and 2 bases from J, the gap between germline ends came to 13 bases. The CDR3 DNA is TGTGCCAGCAGCGCACCGGGGCCGGCCTACGAGCAGTACTTC. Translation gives CASSAPGPAYEQYF. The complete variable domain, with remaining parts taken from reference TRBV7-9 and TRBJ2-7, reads DTGVSQNPRHKITKRGQNVTFRCDPISEHNRLYWYRQTLGQGPEFLTYFQNEAQLEKSRLLSDRFSAERPKGSFSTLEIQRTEQGDSAMYLCASSAPGPAYEQYFGPGTRLTVT.

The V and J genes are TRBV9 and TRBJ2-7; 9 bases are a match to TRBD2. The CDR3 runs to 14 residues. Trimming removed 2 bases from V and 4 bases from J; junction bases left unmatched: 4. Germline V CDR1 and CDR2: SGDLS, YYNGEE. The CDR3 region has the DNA TGTGCCAGCAGCGTGACTAGCGGTGGTTACGAGCAGTACTTC. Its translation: CASSVTSGGYEQYF.

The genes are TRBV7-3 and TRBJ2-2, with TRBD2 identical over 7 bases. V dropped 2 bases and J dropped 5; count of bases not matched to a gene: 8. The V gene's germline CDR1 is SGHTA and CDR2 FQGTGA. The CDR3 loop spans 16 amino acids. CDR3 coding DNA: TGTGCCAGCAGCTTAGTCCGTTCGGGAGGTACCGGGGAGCTGTTTTTT. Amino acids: CASSLVRSGGTGELFF.

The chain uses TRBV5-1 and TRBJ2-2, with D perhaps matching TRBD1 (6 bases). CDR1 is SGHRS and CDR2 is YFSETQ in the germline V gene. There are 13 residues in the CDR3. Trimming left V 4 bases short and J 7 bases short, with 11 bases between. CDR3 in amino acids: CASSPQGHGELFF. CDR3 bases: TGCGCCAGCAGCCCACAGGGACACGGGGAGCTGTTTTTT. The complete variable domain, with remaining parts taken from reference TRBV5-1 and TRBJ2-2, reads KAGVTQTPRYLIKTRGQQVTLSCSPISGHRSVSWYQQTPGQGLQFLFEYFSETQRNKGNFPGRFSGRQFSNSRSEMNVSTLELGDSALYLCASSPQGHGELFFGEGSRLTVL.

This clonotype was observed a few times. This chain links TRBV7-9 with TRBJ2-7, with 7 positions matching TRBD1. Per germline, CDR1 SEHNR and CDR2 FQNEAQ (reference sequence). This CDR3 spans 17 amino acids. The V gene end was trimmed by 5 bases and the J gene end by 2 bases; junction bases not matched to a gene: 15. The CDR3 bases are TGTGCCAGCAGCAACCCAAGGACAGGCCCCACAACCTACGAGCAGTACTTC. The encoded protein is CASSNPRTGPTTYEQYF.

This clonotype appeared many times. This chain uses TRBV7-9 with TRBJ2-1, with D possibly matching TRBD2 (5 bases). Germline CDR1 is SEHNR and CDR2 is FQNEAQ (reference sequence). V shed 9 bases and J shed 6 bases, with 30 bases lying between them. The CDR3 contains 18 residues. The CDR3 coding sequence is TGTGCCAGTTGGAGGACCGCGGGCCAGAAGTCCAGGCCCAATGAGCAGTTCTTC. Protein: CASWRTAGQKSRPNEQFF.

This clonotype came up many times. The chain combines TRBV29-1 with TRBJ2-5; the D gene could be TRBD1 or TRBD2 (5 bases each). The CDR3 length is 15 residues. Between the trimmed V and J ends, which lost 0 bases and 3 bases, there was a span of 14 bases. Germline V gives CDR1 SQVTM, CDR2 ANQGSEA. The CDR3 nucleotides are TGCAGCGTTGAAGATCGGGGTATAGGGGAAGAGACCCAGTACTTC. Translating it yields CSVEDRGIGEETQYF.

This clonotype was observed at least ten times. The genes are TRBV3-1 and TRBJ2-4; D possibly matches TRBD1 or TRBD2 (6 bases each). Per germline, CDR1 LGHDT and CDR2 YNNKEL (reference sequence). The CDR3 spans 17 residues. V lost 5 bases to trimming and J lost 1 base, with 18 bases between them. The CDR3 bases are TGTGCCAGCAGCATCCGACCGGGGGCCGAGGCCAAAAACATTCAGTACTTC. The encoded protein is CASSIRPGAEAKNIQYF.

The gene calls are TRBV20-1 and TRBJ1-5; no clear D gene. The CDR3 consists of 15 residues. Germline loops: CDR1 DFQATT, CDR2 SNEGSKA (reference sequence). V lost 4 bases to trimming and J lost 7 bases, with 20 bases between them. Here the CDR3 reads CSAKVRGDRNQPQHF. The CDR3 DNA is TGCAGTGCTAAGGTCCGGGGAGATCGTAACCAGCCCCAGCATTTT.

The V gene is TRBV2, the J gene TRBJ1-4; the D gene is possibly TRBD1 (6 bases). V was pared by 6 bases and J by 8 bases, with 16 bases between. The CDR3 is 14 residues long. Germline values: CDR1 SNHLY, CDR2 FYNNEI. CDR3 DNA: TGTGCCAGCAGCCGGGACATGCGTAGCGAAAAACTGTTTTTT. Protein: CASSRDMRSEKLFF. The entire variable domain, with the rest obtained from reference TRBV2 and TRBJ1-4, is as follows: EPEVTQTPSHQVTQMGQEVILRCVPISNHLYFYWYRQILGQKVEFLVSFYNNEISEKSEIFDDQFSVERPDGSNFTLKIRSTKLEDSAMYFCASSRDMRSEKLFFGSGTQLSVL.

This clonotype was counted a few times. The CDR3: CASSVLSGGYTF. As DNA, the CDR3 is TGTGCCAGCAGCGTACTTTCGGGCGGCTACACCTTC. The chain carries TRBV9 and TRBJ1-2; D is unresolved. CDR1 and CDR2 from the germline V gene are SGDLS and YYNGEE. Trimming removed 1 base from V and 8 bases from J, with 9 bases in between. The CDR3 length is 12 residues.

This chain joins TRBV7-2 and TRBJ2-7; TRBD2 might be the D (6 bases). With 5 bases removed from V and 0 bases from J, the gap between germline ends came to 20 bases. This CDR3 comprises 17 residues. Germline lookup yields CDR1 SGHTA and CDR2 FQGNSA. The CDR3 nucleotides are TGTGCCAGCAGCGCCTCAAGGGCGGGGCCTTCCTCCTACGAGCAGTACTTC. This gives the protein CASSASRAGPSSYEQYF.

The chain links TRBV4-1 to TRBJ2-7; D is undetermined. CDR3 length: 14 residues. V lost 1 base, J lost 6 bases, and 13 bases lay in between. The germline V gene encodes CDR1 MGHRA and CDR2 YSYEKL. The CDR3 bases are TGCGCCAGCAGCCAAGGGTCCTCCAGCACCGAGCAGTACTTC. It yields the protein CASSQGSSSTEQYF.

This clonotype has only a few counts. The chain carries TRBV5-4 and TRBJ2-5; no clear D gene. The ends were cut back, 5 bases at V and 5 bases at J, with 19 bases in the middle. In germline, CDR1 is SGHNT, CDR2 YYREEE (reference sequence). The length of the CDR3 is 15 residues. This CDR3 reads CASSQSTGRQETQYF. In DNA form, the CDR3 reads TGTGCCAGCAGTCAATCTACCGGGCGCCAGGAGACCCAGTACTTC. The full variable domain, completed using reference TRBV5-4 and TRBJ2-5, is ETGVTQSPTHLIKTRGQQVTLRCSSQSGHNTVSWYQQALGQGPQFIFQYYREEENGRGNFPPRFSGLQFPNYSSELNVNALELDDSALYLCASSQSTGRQETQYFGPGTRLLVL.

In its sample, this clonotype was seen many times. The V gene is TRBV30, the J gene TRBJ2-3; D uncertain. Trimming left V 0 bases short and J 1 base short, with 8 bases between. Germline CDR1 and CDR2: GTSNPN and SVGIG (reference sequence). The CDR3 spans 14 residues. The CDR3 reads CAWSVKAGTDTQYF. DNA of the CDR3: TGTGCCTGGAGTGTAAAGGCAGGCACAGATACGCAGTATTTT.

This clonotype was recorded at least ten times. The CDR3, as DNA: TGTGCCAGCAGCGTAGAGGGGACAGGGGGCCGCGAGCAGTTCTTC. It encodes CASSVEGTGGREQFF. The chain uses TRBV9 and TRBJ2-1; 12 bases line up with TRBD1. Germline V gene data show CDR1 as SGDLS and CDR2 as YYNGEE. J was trimmed by 10 bases and V by 0 bases; bases with no gene match: 5. The CDR3 has 15 residues.

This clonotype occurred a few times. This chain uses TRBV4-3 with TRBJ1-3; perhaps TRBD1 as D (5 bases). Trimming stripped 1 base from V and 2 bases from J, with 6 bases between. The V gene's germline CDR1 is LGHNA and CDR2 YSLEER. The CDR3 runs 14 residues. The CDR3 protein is CASSQGGAGNTIYF. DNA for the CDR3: TGCGCCAGCAGCCAAGGAGGGGCTGGAAACACCATATATTTT.

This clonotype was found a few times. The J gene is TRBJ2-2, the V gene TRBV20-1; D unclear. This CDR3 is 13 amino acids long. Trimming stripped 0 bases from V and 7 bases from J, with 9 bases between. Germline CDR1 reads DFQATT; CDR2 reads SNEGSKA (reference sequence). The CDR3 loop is CSARDGQVGELFF. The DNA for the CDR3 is TGCAGTGCTAGAGATGGTCAGGTCGGGGAGCTGTTTTTT.

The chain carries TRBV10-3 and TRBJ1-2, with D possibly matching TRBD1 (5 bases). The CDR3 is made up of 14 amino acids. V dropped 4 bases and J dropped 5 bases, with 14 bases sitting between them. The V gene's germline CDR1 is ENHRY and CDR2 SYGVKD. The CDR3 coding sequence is TGTGCCATCAGTGTGGAGGGGATCGGGTATGGCTACACCTTC. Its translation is CAISVEGIGYGYTF.

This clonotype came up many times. CDR3 sequence: CSARGPVTESTFF. The CDR3 coding sequence is TGCAGTGCTAGGGGCCCCGTGACAGAATCGACTTTCTTT. This chain uses TRBV20-1 with TRBJ1-1; D perhaps matches TRBD1 (5 bases). The germline V gene encodes CDR1 DFQATT and CDR2 SNEGSKA (reference sequence). This CDR3 is built from 13 residues. V gave up 3 bases and J gave up 12 bases, with 20 bases separating them.

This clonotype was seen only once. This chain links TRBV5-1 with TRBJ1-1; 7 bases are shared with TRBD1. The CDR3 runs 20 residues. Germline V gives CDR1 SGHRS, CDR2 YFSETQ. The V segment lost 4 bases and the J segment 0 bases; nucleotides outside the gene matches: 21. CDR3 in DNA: TGCGCCAGCAGCCCGAAAACTTCAACCTGGGACAGATATCTGAACACTGAAGCTTTCTTT. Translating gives CASSPKTSTWDRYLNTEAFF. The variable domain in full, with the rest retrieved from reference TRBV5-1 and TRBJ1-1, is KAGVTQTPRYLIKTRGQQVTLSCSPISGHRSVSWYQQTPGQGLQFLFEYFSETQRNKGNFPGRFSGRQFSNSRSEMNVSTLELGDSALYLCASSPKTSTWDRYLNTEAFFGQGTRLTVV.

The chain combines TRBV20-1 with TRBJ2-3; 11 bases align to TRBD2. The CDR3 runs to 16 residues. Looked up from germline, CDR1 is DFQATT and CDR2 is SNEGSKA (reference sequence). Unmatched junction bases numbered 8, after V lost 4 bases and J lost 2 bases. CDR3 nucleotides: TGCAGTGCTAACACGCCGACTAGCGGGAACACAGATACGCAGTATTTT. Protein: CSANTPTSGNTDTQYF.

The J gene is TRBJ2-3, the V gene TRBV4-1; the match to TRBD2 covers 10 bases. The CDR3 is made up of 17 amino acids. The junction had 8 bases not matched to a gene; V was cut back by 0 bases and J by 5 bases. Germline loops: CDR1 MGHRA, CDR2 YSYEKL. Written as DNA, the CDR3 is TGCGCCAGCAGCCAAGACGGCAGCGGGGGGGCTGTAGATACGCAGTATTTT. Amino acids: CASSQDGSGGAVDTQYF.

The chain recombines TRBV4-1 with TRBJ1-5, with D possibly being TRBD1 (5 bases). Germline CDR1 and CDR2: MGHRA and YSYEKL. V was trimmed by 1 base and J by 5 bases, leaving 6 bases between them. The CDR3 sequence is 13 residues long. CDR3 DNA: TGCGCCAGCAGCCAAGGAGGGGATCAGCCCCAGCATTTT. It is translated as CASSQGGDQPQHF.

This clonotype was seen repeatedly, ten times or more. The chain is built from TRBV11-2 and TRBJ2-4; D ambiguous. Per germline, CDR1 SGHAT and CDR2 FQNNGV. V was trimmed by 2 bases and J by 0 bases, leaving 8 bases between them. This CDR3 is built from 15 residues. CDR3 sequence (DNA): TGTGCCAGCAGCTTACCGACTCTAGCCAAAAACATTCAGTACTTC. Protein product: CASSLPTLAKNIQYF.

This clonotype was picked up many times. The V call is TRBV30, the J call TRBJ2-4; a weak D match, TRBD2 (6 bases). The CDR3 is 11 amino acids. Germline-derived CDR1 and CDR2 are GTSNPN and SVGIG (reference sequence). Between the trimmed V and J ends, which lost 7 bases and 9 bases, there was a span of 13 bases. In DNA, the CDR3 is TGTGCCTACTCCGGGGGAAGCATTCAGTACTTC. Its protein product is CAYSGGSIQYF. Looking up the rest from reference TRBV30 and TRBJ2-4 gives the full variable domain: SQTIHQWPATLVQPVGSPLSLECTVEGTSNPNLYWYRQAAGRGLQLLFYSVGIGQISSEVPQNLSASRPQDRQFILSSKKLLLSDSGFYLCAYSGGSIQYFGAGTRLSVL.